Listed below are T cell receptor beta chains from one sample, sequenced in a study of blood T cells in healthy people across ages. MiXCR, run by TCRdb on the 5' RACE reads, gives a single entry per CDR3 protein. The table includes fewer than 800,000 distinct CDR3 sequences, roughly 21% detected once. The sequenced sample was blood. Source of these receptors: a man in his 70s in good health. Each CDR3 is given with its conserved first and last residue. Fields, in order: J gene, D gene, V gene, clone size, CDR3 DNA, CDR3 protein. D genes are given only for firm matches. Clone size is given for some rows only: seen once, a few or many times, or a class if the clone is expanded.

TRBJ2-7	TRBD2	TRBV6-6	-	TGTGCCAGCACTCTACTGGGACTAGCGGGGGGATACGAGCAGTACTTC	CASTLLGLAGGYEQYF
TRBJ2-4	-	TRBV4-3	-	TGCGCCAGCAGCCACCAGAACACAGGGTCCAACATTCAGTACTTC	CASSHQNTGSNIQYF
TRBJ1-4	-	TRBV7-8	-	TGTGCCAGCAGCTTAGTGCGAAGTGAAAAACTGTTTTTT	CASSLVRSEKLFF
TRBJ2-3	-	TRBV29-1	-	TGCAGCGTTGTGTCGGATACGCAGTATTTT	CSVVSDTQYF
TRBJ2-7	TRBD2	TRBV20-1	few	TGCAGTGCTAGTTATCCAGCGGGGATGTTCTACGAGCAGTACTTC	CSASYPAGMFYEQYF
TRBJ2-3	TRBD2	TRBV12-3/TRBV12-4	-	TGTGCCAGCAGTTTCCTCAGCGGGATTCCGGATACGCAGTATTTT	CASSFLSGIPDTQYF
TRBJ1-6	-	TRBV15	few	TGTGCCACCAGCAGAGAGTCACAGGGTAATTCACCCCTCCACTTT	CATSRESQGNSPLHF
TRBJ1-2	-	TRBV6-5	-	TGTGCCAGCAGACTGCTAAAGGACGGGATCTATGGCTACACCTTC	CASRLLKDGIYGYTF
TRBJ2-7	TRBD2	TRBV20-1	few	TGCAGTGCTAATAGCGGGAGTGCCTACGAGCAGTACTTC	CSANSGSAYEQYF
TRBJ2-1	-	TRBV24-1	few	TGTGCCACCAGTGATACAGGAGTCAGGGAGTACAATGAGCAGTTCTTC	CATSDTGVREYNEQFF
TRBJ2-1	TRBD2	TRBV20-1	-	TGCAGTGCTAGGATCACTAGCGGGAGTAGATATGAGCAGTTCTTC	CSARITSGSRYEQFF
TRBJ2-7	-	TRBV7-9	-	TGTGCCAGCAGCTACGGGAGTACCGACGAGCAGTACTTC	CASSYGSTDEQYF
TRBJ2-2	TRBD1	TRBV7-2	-	TGTGCCAGCAACAAAGGACAGGGGGTTTCGGACACCGGGGAGCTGTTTTTT	CASNKGQGVSDTGELFF
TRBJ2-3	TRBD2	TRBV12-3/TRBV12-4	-	TGTGCCAGCAGTTTAGGCCTCCGATCTAGCGGGCCAAGCACAGATACGCAGTATTTT	CASSLGLRSSGPSTDTQYF
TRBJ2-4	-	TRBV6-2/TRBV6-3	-	TGTGCCAGCAGTTTTTCTCATAAGGAGCCACAGTACTTC	CASSFSHKEPQYF
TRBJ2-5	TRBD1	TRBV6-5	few	TGTGCCAGCAGGTCCGGGACAGGGCGTCTAGAGACCCAGTACTTC	CASRSGTGRLETQYF
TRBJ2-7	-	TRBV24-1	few	TGTGCCACCAGTGACCCAGGTTCTATTGGGAGGTCCTACGAGCAGTACTTC	CATSDPGSIGRSYEQYF
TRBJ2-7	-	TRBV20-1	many	TGCAGTGCTCAAACTAGCTACGAGCAGTACTTC	CSAQTSYEQYF
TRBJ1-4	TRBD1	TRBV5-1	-	TGCGCCAGCAGCTCAATTCCCGGGACAGCTAATGAAAAACTGTTTTTT	CASSSIPGTANEKLFF
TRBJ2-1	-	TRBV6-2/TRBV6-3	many	TGTGCCAGCAGTTACTCACCGAACAATGAGCAGTTCTTC	CASSYSPNNEQFF
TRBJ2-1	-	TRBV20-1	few	TGCAGTGCTAGTAACCTAGCAGTATACAATGAGCAGTTCTTC	CSASNLAVYNEQFF
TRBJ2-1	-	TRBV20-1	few	TGCAGTGCTAGGGGTAGTGGGCTTTACAATGAGCAGTTCTTC	CSARGSGLYNEQFF
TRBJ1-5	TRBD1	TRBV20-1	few	TGCAGTGCTCCGGACAGGGCGGGCTATAGCAATCAGCCCCAGCATTTT	CSAPDRAGYSNQPQHF
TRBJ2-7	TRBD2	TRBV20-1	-	TGCAGTGCTAGGGCCGGGACTAGCGGGAGGTTTTACGAGCAGTACTTC	CSARAGTSGRFYEQYF
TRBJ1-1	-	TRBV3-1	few	TGTGCCAGCACCCGTTTGGAGGAGACTGAAGCTTTCTTT	CASTRLEETEAFF
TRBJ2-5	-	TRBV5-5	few	TGTGCCAGCAGCTCCGAAGTGACCCAGTACTTC	CASSSEVTQYF
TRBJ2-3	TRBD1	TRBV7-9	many	TGTGCCAGCAGTCGGGACAGGGGAACAGATACGCAGTATTTT	CASSRDRGTDTQYF
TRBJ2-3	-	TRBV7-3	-	TGTGCCAGCAGCTTAGGTACCAGCAATACGCAGTATTTT	CASSLGTSNTQYF
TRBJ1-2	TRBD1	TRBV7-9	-	TGTGCCAGCAGCCACGGACAGGGTCGGGGCTACACCTTC	CASSHGQGRGYTF
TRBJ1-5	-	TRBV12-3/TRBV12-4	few	TGTGCCAGCGGTGCCGATCAGCCCCAGCATTTT	CASGADQPQHF
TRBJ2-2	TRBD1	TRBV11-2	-	TGTGCCAGCAGCTCAGGGACAGGGCACACCGGGGAGCTGTTTTTT	CASSSGTGHTGELFF
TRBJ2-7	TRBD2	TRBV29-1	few	TGCAGCGTTGAAGACGTGGGAGGGGCTAGCCCCTACGAGCAGTACTTC	CSVEDVGGASPYEQYF
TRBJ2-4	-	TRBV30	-	TGTGCCTGGAGTAAAGGGGCCAAAAACATTCAGTACTTC	CAWSKGAKNIQYF
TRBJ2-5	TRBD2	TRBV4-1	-	TGCGCCAGCAGCCTCGCTAGCGGGAGGAGCCAGTACTTC	CASSLASGRSQYF
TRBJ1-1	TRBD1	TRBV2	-	TGTGCCAGCAAGAACACAGGGGGGAACACTGAAGCTTTCTTT	CASKNTGGNTEAFF
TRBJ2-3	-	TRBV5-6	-	TGTGCCAGCAGCTTGCGGGAGCTCTTTCCCGGCACAGATACGCAGTATTTT	CASSLRELFPGTDTQYF
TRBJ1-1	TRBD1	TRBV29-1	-	TGCAGCGTTGAAGGGGGGGCCCCTTACAGGGGACACACTGAAGCTTTCTTT	CSVEGGAPYRGHTEAFF